Below, one T cell receptor (beta chain) is given with its context. Other DNA sequences in this sample translate to the same CDR3. The data are from a study of OX40 agonist ivuxolimab in advanced cancers. The data were produced by immunoSEQ multiplex PCR, yet TCRdb's version contains in-frame clones alone and is incomplete. The sample includes about 85,000 clones, around 86% of them seen just once. V shed 5 bases and J 1 base; nucleotides not matched to a gene: 2. The CDR3 sequence is 14 residues long. Germline CDR1 and CDR2: MDHEN and SYDVKM. Sequenced material: CD4+ or CD8+ T cells sorted from blood, taken in a trial of the OX40 agonist ivuxolimab. The clonotype originates from an adult with an advanced solid tumor such as melanoma, head and neck, liver or kidney cancer. This chain uses TRBV28 with TRBJ1-1, with 9 positions matching TRBD1. Here the CDR3 reads CASSTGQGNTEAFF. In nucleotides, the CDR3 is TGTGCCAGCAGTACGGGACAGGGGAACACTGAAGCTTTCTTT.